Listed below are T cell receptor beta chains from one sample, sequenced in a study of cytomegalovirus exposure and HLA in healthy donors. The table came from immunoSEQ multiplex PCR; TCRdb's copy has only in-frame clones and leaves some out. The sample carries 100,000 to 150,000 clones, just under 85% recorded once. The sample was PBMCs. These receptors came from a boy aged 2 to 9 in good health and CMV-seronegative. The CDR3 runs from the conserved cysteine through the conserved F or W. D genes are given only for firm matches. Not every row has a clone size; where given, it reads once, few, many or a size class.

abundance,j_gene,d_gene,v_gene,CDR3nt,CDR3aa
.,TRBJ2-2,TRBD1,TRBV27,TGTGCCAGCAGCCGGATTGGGACAGGGAACACCGGGGAGCTGTTTTTT,CASSRIGTGNTGELFF
.,TRBJ1-1,.,TRBV27,TGTGCCAGCAGTCCCTCCAGGGAACACGCTGAAGCTTTCTTT,CASSPSREHAEAFF
.,TRBJ2-1,TRBD1,TRBV18,TGTGCCAGCTCACCGAGGGCTAAGGGACAGGGGGCCAGCGAGCAGTTCTTC,CASSPRAKGQGASEQFF
.,TRBJ1-2,.,TRBV9,TGTGCCAGCAGCGTAGGGGCCCAACATCCCAACTATGGCTACACCTTC,CASSVGAQHPNYGYTF
.,TRBJ2-3,.,TRBV4-2,TGTGCCAGCAGCCAAGGGTCGGGAGAGACCCCAGATACGCAGTATTTT,CASSQGSGETPDTQYF
once,TRBJ1-2,.,TRBV28,TGTGCCAGCCGGGGCGGGGGGTTTGACTATGGCTACACCTTC,CASRGGGFDYGYTF
.,TRBJ2-3,TRBD2,TRBV2,TGTGCCAGCAGTGGATCCGGGCGGCGGGGGACAGATACGCAGTATTTT,CASSGSGRRGTDTQYF
few,TRBJ2-2,.,TRBV7-9,TGTGCCAGCAGGCGTCGGGGGGCCCTGAACACCGGGGAGCTGTTTTTT,CASRRRGALNTGELFF
once,TRBJ2-3,.,TRBV2,TGTGCCAGCAACAGGGACACAGATACGCAGTATTTT,CASNRDTDTQYF
.,TRBJ2-1,.,TRBV4-2,TGTGCCAGCAGCCAAGATGGGGGCGGAGAAGTCGTCGTTCAGTTCTTC,CASSQDGGGEVVVQFF
.,TRBJ1-5,.,TRBV4-1,TGCGCCAGCAGCCAAGATCGGAATCAGCCCCAGCATTTT,CASSQDRNQPQHF
.,TRBJ1-2,.,TRBV29-1,TGCAGCGCCTTTGACTGGGGAGGCTATGGCTACACCTTC,CSAFDWGGYGYTF
.,TRBJ2-5,.,TRBV4-2,TGTGCCAGCAGCCAAGAGGGTTCTAGTGAAGAGACCCAGTACTTC,CASSQEGSSEETQYF
few,TRBJ2-1,TRBD2,TRBV6-4,TGTGCCAGCAGTGACTTAGCGGGGGGGTCCTACAATGAGCAGTTCTTC,CASSDLAGGSYNEQFF